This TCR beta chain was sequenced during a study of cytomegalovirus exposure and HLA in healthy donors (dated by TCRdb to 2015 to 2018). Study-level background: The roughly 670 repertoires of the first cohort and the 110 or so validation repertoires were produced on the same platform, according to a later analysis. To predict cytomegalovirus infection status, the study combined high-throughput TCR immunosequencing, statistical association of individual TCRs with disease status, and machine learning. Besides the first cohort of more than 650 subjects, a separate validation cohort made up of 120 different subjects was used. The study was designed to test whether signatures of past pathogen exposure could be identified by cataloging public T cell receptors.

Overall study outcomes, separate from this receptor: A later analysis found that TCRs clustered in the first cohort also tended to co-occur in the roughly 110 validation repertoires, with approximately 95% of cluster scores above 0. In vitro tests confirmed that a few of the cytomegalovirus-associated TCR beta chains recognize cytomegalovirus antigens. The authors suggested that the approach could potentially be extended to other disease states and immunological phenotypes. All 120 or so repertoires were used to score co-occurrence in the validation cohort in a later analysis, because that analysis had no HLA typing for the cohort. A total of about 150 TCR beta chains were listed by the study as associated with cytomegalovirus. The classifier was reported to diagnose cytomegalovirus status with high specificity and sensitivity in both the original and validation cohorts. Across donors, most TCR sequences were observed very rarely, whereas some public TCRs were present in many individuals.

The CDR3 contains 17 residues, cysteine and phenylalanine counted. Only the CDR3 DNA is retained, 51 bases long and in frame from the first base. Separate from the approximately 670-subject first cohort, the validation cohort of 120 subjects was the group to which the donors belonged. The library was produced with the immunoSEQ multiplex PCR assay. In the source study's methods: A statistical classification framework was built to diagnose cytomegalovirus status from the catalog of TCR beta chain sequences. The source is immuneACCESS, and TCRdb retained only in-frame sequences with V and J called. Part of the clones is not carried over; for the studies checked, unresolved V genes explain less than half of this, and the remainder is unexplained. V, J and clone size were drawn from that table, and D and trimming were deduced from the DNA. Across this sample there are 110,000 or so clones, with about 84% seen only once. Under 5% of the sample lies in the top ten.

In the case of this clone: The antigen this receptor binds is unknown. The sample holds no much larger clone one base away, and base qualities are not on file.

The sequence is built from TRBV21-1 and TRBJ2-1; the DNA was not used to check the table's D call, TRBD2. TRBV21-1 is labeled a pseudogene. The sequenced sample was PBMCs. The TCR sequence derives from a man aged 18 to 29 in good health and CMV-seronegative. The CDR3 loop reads CASSKALLGGVHNEQFF. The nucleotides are TGTGCCAGCAGCAAAGCGCTTCTCGGGGGGGTTCACAATGAGCAGTTCTTC.